This TCR beta chain was recovered during a study of regulatory T cells in long-lasting Graves disease. The wider study: Persistent cases took antithyroid drugs over 5 years and stayed TSH receptor antibody positive. Study-wide results and caveats: Those with persistent disease had in common more public clonotypes (around 2,700) than new patients (roughly 970).

Arm-PCR of CDR3 regions and iRepertoire HTBI primers were used to build TCR beta libraries. TCRdb redid the calling of the multiplex PCR reads with MiXCR, one entry per CDR3 protein. The table has approximately 380,000 distinct CDR3 sequences, around 21% seen once; the top ten hold less than 25%. This clonotype came up many times. The antigen remains unidentified. Documented time point: persistent/refractory GD, antithyroid drugs over 5 years with positive TRAb. Construction of the TCR library relied on RNA isolated from PBMCs. This sequence was found in a female donor with Graves disease. The source material was peripheral blood mononuclear cells (PBMCs), sampled when the disease was refractory, from a patient treated with antithyroid drugs.

The DNA for the CDR3 is TGTGCCAGCAGCATTAGCGGGAGCGGAGAGACCCAGTACTTC. This gives the protein CASSISGSGETQYF. This chain links TRBV7-3 with TRBJ2-5; 9 bases align to TRBD2. V was clipped by 5 bases and J by 4 bases; unmatched bases: 5. The CDR3 extends over 14 amino acids. The germline CDR1 and CDR2 sequences are SGHTA and FQGTGA.